At least ten counts were recorded for the clone carrying this T cell receptor beta chain. These data originate in a study of early T cells in non-severe SARS-CoV-2 infection. TCRdb redid the calling of the 5' RACE reads with MiXCR, one entry per CDR3 protein. The repertoire has 70,000 to 95,000 distinct CDR3 sequences, roughly 10% of them found once; the top ten carry about 4.8%. V lost 5 bases to trimming and J lost 3 bases, with 7 bases between them. This CDR3 comprises 12 residues. Germline CDR1 is SGHAT and CDR2 is FQNNGV. This clonotype was obtained from an adult who was a healthcare worker with PCR-confirmed SARS-CoV-2 infection or an uninfected control (not recorded which). The material sequenced was whole blood. The chain has TRBV11-2 and TRBJ2-5; D is uncertain. CDR3 loop: CASSLTEETQYF. DNA of the CDR3: TGTGCCAGCAGCCTGACTGAAGAGACCCAGTACTTC.